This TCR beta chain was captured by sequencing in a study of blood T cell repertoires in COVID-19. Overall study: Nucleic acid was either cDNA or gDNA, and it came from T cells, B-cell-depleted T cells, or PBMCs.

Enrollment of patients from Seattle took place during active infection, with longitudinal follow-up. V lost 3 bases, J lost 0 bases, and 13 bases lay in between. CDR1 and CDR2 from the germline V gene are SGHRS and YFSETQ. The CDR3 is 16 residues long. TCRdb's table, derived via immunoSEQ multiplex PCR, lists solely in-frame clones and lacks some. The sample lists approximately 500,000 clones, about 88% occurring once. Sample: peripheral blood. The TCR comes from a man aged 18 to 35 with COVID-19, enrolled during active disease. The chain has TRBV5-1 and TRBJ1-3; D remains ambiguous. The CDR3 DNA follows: TGCGCCAGCAGCTCTAATCATCCTACCTCTGGAAACACCATATATTTT. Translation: CASSSNHPTSGNTIYF.